The 9 T cell receptor beta chains listed next were all sequenced from one sample in a study of vaccination and CD4 T cells after COVID-19. The study sequenced cultured CD4+ T cell DNA using the Oncomine TCR Beta short-read assay. TCRdb itself ran the PCR reads through MiXCR, one entry per CDR3 protein. The profile shows around 18,000 distinct CDR3 sequences, roughly 65% of them singletons. What these receptors recognize is not known. Treatment reported: approximately nine-day PBMC culture with coronavirus spike peptide pools or control peptides (ViraFEST assay). The specimen sequenced was CD4+ T cells from blood, cultured in vitro. The receptors stem from a human donor who had recovered from COVID-19.

The chain has TRBV5-4 and TRBJ2-5, with TRBD2 matching 10 bases. The V gene end was trimmed by 0 bases and the J gene end by 9 bases; junction bases not matched to a gene: 11. Germline V gene sequence: CDR1 SGHNT, CDR2 YYREEE (reference sequence). The length of the CDR3 is 16 residues. The DNA of the CDR3 is TGTGCCAGCAGCTTGGCTAGAGGACTAGCGGCCGGGCCCCAGTACTTC. Its protein is CASSLARGLAAGPQYF.

The rearrangement links TRBV20-1 to TRBJ1-1; 9 bases align to TRBD1. Germline CDR1 reads DFQATT; CDR2 reads SNEGSKA (reference sequence). The V segment lost 5 bases and the J segment 5 bases; nucleotides outside the gene matches: 9. This CDR3 spans 14 amino acids. CDR3 sequence (DNA): TGCAGTGCTCCCCCGGGACAGGGTGGTACTGAAGCTTTCTTT. It encodes CSAPPGQGGTEAFF.

The CDR3 DNA reads TGTGCCAGCATCAAAACAGGGGTACCTGAAGCTTTCTTT. Its translation: CASIKTGVPEAFF. The chain employs TRBV19 and TRBJ1-1; 7 bases agree with TRBD1. Germline V gene data show CDR1 as LNHDA and CDR2 as SQIVND (reference sequence). The junction had 10 bases not matched to a gene; V was cut back by 9 bases and J by 6 bases. The CDR3 has 13 amino acids.

This clonotype was seen more than once but under ten times. This chain uses TRBV28 with TRBJ1-2; possibly TRBD1 for D (6 bases). The germline V gene has CDR1 MDHEN and CDR2 SYDVKM. Between the trimmed V and J ends, which lost 3 bases and 7 bases, there was a span of 18 bases. CDR3 length: 15 residues. For the CDR3, the DNA is TGTGCCAGCAGTTTGGGTGGTAGGGGGTCCGGTGGCTACACCTTC. Encoded protein: CASSLGGRGSGGYTF.

The chain is built from TRBV6-2 or TRBV6-3 and TRBJ1-1; 8 positions match TRBD1. Germline CDR1 MNHEY, CDR2 SVGEGT. Losses at the gene ends were 3 bases for V and 5 bases for J; bases not matched to a gene: 5. This CDR3 is 14 amino acids long. Written as DNA, the CDR3 is TGTGCCAGCAGTTATGGACAGGGTCTGACTGAAGCTTTCTTT. Its translation is CASSYGQGLTEAFF.

This rearrangement joins TRBV6-2 or TRBV6-3 to TRBJ2-1, with 12 positions matching TRBD2. V dropped 5 bases and J dropped 2; count of bases not matched to a gene: 1. The CDR3 has 15 amino acids. Germline CDR1 is MNHEY and CDR2 is SVGEGT. The DNA of the CDR3 is TGTGCCAGCAGTACTAGCGGGGGGCCCTACAATGAGCAGTTCTTC. Encoded protein: CASSTSGGPYNEQFF.

This chain joins TRBV20-1 and TRBJ1-5; D is undetermined. Germline loops: CDR1 DFQATT, CDR2 SNEGSKA (reference sequence). The CDR3 runs to 15 residues. The germline V and J ends were trimmed by 2 bases and 6 bases, with 17 bases remaining between them. The CDR3 nucleotides are TGCAGTGCTAGACCTATGTCGAGTAGCGGTCAGCCCCAGCATTTT. Translated: CSARPMSSSGQPQHF.

V usage is TRBV19 and J usage is TRBJ2-4, with 8 bases fitting TRBD2. V lost 3 bases, J lost 9 bases, and 7 bases stayed unmatched. CDR1 is LNHDA and CDR2 is SQIVND in the germline V gene (reference sequence). The CDR3 length is 14 residues. The chain's CDR3 is CASSIGGVRGIQYF. For the CDR3, the DNA is TGTGCCAGTAGTATCGGGGGGGTCCGTGGCATTCAGTACTTC.

This clonotype showed up just once. The V call is TRBV2, the J call TRBJ1-5; D is uncertain. CDR1 is SNHLY, CDR2 FYNNEI, per germline. This CDR3 is built from 15 residues. V was pared by 5 bases and J by 0 bases, with 11 bases between. The CDR3 DNA is TGTGCCAGCAGTATGACCGCAGATAGCAATCAGCCCCAGCATTTT. This translates into CASSMTADSNQPQHF.